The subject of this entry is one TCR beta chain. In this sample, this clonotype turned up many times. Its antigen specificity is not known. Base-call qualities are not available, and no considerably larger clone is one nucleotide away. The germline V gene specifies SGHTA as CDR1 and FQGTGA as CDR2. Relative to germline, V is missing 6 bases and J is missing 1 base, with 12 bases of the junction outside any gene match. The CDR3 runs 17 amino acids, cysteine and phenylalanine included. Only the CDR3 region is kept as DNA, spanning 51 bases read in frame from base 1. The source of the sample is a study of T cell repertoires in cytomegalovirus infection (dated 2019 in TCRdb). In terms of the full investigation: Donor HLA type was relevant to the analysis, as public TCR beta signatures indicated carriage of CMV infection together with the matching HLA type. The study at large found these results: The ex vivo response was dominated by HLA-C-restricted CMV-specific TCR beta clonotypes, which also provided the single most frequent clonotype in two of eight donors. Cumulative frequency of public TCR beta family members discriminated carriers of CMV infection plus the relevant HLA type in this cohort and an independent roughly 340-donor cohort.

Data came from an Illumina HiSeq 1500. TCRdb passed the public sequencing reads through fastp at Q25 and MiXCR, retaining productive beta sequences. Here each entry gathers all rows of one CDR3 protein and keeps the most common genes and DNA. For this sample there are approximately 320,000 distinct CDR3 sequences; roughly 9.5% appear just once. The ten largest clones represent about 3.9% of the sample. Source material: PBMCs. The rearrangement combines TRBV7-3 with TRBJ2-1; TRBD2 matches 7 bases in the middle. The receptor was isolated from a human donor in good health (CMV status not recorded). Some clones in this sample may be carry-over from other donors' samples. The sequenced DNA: TGTGCCAGCAGTGGGGTTCCTAGCGGCAGGTCCTACAATGAGCAGTTCTTC. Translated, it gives CASSGVPSGRSYNEQFF.